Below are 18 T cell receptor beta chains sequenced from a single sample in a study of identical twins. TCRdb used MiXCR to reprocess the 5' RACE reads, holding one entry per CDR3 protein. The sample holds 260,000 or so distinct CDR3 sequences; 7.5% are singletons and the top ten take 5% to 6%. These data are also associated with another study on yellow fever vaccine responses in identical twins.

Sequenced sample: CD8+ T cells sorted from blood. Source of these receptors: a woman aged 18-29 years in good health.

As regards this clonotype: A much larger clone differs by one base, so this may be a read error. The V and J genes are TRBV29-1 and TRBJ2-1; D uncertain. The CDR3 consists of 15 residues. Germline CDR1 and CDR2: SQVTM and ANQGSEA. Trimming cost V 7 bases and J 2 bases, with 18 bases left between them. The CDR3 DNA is TGCAGCGCCCTCCGTATCCGTAGCCCCTACAATGAGCAGTTCTTC. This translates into CSALRIRSPYNEQFF.

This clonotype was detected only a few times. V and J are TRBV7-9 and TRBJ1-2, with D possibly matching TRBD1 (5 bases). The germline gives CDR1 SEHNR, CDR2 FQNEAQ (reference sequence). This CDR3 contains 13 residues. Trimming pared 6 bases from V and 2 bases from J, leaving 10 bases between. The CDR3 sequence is CASSLTDNYGYTF. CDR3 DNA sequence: TGTGCCAGCAGTCTGACAGACAACTATGGCTACACCTTC.

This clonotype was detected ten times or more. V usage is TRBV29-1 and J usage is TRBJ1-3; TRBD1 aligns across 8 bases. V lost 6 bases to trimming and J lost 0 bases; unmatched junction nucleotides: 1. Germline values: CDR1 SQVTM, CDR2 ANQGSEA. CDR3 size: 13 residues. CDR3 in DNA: TGCAGCGTAACAGGGGGCTCTGGAAACACCATATATTTT. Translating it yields CSVTGGSGNTIYF.

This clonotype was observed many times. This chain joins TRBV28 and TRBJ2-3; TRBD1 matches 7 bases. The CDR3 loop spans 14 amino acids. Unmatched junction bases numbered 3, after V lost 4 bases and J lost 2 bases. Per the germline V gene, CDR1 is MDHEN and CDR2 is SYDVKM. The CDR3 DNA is TGTGCCAGCAGTTCACAGGGGTACACAGATACGCAGTATTTT. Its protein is CASSSQGYTDTQYF.

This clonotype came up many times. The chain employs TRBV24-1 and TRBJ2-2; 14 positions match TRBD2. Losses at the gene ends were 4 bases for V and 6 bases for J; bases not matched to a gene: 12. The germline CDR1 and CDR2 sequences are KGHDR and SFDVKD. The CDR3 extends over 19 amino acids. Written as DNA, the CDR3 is TGTGCCACCAGTGACCGCGAGACTAGCGGGAGGGTGGTCGCCGGGGAGCTGTTTTTT. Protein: CATSDRETSGRVVAGELFF.

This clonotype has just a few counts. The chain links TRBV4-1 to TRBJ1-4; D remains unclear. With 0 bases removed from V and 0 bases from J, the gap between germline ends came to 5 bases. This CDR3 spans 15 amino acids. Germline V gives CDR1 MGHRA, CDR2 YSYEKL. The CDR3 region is CASSQEVATNEKLFF. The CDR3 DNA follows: TGCGCCAGCAGCCAAGAGGTTGCAACTAATGAAAAACTGTTTTTT.

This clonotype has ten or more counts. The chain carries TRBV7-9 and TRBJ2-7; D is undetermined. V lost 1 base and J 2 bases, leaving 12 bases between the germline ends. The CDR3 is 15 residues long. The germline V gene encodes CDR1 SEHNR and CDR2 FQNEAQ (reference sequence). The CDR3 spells CASSLGADSTYEQYF. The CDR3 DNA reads TGTGCCAGCAGCTTAGGGGCAGATTCTACCTACGAGCAGTACTTC.

CDR3 region: CATRGSLYNEQFF. CDR3 in DNA: TGTGCCACAAGGGGGTCCCTGTACAATGAGCAGTTCTTC. J is TRBJ2-1 and V is TRBV24-1, with D maybe TRBD1 (6 bases). Germline V gene lookup returns CDR1 KGHDR and CDR2 SFDVKD. This CDR3 is built from 13 residues. V dropped 10 bases and J dropped 4 bases, with 13 bases sitting between them.

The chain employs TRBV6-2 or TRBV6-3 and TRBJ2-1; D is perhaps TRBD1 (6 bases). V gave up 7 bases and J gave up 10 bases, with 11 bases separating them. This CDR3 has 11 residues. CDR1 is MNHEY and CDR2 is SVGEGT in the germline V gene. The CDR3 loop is CASTSDSEQFF. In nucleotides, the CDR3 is TGTGCCAGCACTTCGGACAGCGAGCAGTTCTTC.

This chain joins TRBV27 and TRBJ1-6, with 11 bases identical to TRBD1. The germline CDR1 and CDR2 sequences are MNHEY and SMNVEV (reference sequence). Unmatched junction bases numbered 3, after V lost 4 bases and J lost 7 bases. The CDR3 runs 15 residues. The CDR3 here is CASSWGQGGNSPLHF. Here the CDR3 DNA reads TGTGCCAGCAGTTGGGGACAGGGGGGAAATTCACCCCTCCACTTT.

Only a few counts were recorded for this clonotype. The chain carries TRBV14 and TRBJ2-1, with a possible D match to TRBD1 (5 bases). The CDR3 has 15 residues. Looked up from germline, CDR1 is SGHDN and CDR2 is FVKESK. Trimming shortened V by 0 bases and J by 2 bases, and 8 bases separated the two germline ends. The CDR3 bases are TGTGCCAGCAGCCAAGATCACAGGCCCTACAATGAGCAGTTCTTC. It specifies CASSQDHRPYNEQFF.

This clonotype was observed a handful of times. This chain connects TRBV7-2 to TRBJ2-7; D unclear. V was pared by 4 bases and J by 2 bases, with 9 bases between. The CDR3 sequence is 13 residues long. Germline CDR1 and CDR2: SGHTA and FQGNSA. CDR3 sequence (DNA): TGTGCCAGCAGCTCGTCACGGACCTACGAGCAGTACTTC. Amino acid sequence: CASSSSRTYEQYF.

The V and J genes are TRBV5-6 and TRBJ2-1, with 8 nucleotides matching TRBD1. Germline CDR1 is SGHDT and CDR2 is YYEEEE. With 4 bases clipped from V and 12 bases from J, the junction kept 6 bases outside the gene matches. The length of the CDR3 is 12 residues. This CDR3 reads CASSRTGTGQFF. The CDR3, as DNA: TGTGCCAGCAGCCGTACCGGGACAGGGCAGTTCTTC.

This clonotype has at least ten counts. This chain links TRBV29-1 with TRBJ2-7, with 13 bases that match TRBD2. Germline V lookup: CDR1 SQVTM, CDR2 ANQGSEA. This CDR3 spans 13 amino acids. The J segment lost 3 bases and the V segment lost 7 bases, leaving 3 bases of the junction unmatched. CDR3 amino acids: CSAGTSGNYEQYF. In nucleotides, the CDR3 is TGCAGCGCCGGGACTAGCGGGAACTACGAGCAGTACTTC.

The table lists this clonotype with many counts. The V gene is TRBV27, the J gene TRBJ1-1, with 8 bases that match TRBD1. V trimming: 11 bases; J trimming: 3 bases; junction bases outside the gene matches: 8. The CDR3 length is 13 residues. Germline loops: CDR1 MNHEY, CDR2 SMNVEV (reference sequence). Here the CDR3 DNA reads TGTGCCGGGTGGACAGGGAGGTACACTGAAGCTTTCTTT. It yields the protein CAGWTGRYTEAFF.

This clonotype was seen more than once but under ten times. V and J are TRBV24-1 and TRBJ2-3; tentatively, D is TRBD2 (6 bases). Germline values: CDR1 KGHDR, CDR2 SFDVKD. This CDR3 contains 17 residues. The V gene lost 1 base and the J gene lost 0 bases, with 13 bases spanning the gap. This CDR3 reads CATSDFRGGSSTDTQYF. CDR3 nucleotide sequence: TGTGCCACCAGTGATTTTCGCGGAGGGTCTAGCACAGATACGCAGTATTTT.

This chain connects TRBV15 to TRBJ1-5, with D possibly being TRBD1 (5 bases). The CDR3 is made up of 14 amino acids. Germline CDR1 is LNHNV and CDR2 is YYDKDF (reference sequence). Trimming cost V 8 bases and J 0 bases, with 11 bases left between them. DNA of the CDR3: TGTGCCACCCGGGACTTCTTTAGCAATCAGCCCCAGCATTTT. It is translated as CATRDFFSNQPQHF.

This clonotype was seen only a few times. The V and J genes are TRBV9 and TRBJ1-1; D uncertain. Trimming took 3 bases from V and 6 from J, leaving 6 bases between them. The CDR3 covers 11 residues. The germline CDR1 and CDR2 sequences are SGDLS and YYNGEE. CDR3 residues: CASSGPSEAFF. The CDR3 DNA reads TGTGCCAGCAGCGGCCCATCTGAAGCTTTCTTT.